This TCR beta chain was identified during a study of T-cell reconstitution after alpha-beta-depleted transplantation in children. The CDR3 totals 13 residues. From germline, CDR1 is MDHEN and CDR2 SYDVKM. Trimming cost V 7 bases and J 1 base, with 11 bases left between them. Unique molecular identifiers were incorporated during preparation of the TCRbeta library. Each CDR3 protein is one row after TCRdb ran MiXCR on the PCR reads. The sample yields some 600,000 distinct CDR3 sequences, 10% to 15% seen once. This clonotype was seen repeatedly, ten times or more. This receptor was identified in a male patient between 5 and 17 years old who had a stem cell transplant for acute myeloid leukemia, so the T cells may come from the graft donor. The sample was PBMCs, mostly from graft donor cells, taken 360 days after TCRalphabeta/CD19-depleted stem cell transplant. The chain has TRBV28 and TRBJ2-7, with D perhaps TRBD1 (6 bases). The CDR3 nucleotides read TGTGCCAGCAAATTGACAGGTTCCTACGAGCAGTACTTC. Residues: CASKLTGSYEQYF.